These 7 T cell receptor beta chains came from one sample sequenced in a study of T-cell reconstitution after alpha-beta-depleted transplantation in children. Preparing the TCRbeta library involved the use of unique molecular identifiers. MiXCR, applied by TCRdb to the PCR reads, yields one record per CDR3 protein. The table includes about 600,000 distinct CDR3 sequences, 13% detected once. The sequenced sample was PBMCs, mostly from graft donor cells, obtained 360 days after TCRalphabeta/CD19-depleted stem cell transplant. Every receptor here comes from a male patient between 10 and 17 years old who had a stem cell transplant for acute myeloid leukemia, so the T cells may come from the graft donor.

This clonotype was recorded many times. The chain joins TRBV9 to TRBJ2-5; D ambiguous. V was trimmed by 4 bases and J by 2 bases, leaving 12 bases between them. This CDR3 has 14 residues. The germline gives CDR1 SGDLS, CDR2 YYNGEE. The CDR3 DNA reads TGTGCCAGCAGCCCCCGGCCGTGGCAAGAGACCCAGTACTTC. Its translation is CASSPRPWQETQYF. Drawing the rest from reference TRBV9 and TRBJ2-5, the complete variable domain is DSGVTQTPKHLITATGQRVTLRCSPRSGDLSVYWYQQSLDQGLQFLIQYYNGEERAKGNILERFSAQQFPDLHSELNLSSLELGDSALYFCASSPRPWQETQYFGPGTRLLVL.

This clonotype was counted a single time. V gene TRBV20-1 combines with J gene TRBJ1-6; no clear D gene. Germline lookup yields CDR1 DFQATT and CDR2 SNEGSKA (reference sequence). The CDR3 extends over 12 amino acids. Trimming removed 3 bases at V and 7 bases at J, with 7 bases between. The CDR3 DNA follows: TGCAGTGCTAGGATCGGAAATTCACCCCTCCACTTT. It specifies CSARIGNSPLHF.

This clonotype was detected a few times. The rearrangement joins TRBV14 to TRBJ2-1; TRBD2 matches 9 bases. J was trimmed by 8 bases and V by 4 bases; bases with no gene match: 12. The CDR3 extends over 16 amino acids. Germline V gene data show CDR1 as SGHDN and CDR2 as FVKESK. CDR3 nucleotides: TGTGCCAGCAGCCCTTGGGCGGGAGGGCCCCAATATGAGCAGTTCTTC. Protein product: CASSPWAGGPQYEQFF. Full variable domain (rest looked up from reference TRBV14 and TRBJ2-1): EAGVTQFPSHSVIEKGQTVTLRCDPISGHDNLYWYRRVMGKEIKFLLHFVKESKQDESGMPNNRFLAERTGGTYSTLKVQPAELEDSGVYFCASSPWAGGPQYEQFFGPGTRLTVL.

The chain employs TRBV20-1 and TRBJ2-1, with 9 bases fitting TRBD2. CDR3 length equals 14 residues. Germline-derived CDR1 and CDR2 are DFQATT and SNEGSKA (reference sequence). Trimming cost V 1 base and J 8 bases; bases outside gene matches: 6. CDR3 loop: CSARVSGSWDEQFF. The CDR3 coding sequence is TGCAGTGCTAGAGTTAGCGGGAGTTGGGATGAGCAGTTCTTC.

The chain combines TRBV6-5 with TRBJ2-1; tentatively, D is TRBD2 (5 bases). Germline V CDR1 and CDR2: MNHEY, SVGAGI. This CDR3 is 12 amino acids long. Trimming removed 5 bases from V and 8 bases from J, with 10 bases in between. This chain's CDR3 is CASSRLSHEQFF. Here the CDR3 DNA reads TGTGCCAGCAGTCGACTAAGCCATGAGCAGTTCTTC.

This chain's CDR3 is CASSYPGQGIDEQFF. Here the CDR3 DNA reads TGTGCCAGCAGTTACCCGGGACAGGGAATCGATGAGCAGTTCTTC. The J gene is TRBJ2-1, the V gene TRBV28, with 9 bases lining up with TRBD1. Germline trimming cut 4 bases from V and 8 bases from J; bases unmatched to any gene: 9. The CDR3 extends over 15 amino acids. Germline assignment: CDR1 MDHEN and CDR2 SYDVKM.

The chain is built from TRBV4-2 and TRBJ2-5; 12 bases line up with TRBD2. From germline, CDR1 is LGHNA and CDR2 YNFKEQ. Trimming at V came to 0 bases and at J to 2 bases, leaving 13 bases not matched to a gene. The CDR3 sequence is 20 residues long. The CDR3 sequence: CASSQDSGLAGPGPQETQYF. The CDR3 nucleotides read TGTGCCAGCAGCCAAGATTCGGGACTAGCGGGTCCCGGGCCTCAAGAGACCCAGTACTTC.